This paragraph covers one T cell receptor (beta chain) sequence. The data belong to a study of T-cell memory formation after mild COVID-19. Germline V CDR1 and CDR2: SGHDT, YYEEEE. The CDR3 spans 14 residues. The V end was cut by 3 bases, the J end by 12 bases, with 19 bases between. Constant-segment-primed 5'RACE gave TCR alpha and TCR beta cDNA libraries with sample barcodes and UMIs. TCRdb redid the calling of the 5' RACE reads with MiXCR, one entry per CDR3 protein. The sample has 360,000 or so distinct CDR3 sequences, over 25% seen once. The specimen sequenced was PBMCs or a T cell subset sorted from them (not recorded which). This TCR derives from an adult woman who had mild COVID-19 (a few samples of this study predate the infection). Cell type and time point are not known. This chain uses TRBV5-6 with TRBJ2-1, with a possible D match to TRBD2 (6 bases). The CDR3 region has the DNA TGTGCCAGCAGCTCTGGGACTCTCCGCGGCCCGCAGTTCTTC. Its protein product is CASSSGTLRGPQFF. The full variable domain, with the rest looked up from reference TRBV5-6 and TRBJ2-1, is DAGVTQSPTHLIKTRGQQVTLRCSPKSGHDTVSWYQQALGQGPQFIFQYYEEEERQRGNFPDRFSGHQFPNYSSELNVNALLLGDSALYLCASSSGTLRGPQFFGPGTRLTVL.